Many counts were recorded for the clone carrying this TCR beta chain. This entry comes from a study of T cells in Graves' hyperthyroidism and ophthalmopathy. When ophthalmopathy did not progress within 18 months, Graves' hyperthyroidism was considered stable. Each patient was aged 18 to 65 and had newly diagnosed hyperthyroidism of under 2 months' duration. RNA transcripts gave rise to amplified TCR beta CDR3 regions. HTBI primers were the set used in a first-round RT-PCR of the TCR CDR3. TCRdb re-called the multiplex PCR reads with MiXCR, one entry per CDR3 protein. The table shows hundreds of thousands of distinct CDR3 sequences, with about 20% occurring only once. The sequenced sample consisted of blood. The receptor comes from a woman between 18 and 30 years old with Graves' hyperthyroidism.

CDR3 protein: CASSYSSLGRRAFF. As DNA, the CDR3 is TGTGCCAGCAGTTACTCTTCGTTAGGGAGGAGAGCTTTCTTT. The rearrangement links TRBV6-2 or TRBV6-3 to TRBJ1-1; D is uncertain. V lost 0 bases to trimming and J lost 10 bases, with 15 bases between them. The length of the CDR3 is 14 residues. Germline V gene sequence: CDR1 MNHEY, CDR2 SVGEGT.